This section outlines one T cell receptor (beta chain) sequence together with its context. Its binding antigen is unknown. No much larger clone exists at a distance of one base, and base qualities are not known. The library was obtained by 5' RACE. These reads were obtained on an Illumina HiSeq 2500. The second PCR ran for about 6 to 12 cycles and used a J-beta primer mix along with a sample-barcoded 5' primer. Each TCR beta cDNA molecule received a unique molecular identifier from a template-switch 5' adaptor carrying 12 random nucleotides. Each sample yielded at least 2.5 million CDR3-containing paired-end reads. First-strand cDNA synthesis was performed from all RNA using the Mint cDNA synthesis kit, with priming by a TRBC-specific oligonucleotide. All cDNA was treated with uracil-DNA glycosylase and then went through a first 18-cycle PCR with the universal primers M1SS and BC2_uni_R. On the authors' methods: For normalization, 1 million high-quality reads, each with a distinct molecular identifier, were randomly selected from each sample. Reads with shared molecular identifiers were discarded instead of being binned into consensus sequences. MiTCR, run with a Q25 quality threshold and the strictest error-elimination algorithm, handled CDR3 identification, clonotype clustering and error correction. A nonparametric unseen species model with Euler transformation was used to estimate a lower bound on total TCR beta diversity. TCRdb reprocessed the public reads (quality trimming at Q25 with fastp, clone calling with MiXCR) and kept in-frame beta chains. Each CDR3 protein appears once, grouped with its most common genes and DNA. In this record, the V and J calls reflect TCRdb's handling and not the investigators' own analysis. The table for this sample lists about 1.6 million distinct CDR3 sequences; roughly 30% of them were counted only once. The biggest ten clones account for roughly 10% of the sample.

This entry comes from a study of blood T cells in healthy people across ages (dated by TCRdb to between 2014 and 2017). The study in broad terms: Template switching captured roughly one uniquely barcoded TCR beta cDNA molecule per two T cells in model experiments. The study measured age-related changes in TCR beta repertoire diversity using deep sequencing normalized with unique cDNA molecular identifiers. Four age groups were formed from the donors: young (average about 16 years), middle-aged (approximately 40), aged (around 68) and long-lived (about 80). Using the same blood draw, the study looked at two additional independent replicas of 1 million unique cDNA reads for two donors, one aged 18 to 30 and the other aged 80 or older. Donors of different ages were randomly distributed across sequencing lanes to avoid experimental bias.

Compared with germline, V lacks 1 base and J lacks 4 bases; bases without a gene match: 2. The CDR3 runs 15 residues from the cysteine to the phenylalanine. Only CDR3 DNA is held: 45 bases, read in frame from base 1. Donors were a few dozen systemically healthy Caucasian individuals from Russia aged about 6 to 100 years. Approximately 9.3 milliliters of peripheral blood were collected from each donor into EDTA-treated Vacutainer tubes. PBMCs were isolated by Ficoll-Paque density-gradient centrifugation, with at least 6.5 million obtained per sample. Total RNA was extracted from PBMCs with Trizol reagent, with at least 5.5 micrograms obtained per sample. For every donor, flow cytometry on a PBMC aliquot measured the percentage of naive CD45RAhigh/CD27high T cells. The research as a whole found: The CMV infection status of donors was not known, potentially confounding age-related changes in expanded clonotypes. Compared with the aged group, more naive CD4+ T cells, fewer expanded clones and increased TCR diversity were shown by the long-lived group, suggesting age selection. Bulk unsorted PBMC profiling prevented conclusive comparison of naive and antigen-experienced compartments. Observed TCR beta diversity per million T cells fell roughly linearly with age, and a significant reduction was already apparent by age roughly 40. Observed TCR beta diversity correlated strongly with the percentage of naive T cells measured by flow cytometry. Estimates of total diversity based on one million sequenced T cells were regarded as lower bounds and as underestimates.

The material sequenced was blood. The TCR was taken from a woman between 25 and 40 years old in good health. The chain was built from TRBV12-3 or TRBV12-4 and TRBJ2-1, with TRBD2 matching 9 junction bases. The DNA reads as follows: TGTGCCAGCAGTTTAGGCGGGGGGGTTTACAATGAGCAGTTCTTC. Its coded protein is CASSLGGGVYNEQFF.